The 15 T cell receptor beta chains below were found in one sample sequenced in a study of beta chain features in type 1 diabetes. Isolated RNA was reverse transcribed in full, so expressed TCRB transcripts were sequenced. Data came from immunoSEQ multiplex PCR; TCRdb stores just in-frame clones and leaves some out. Of some 360,000 clones listed, about 10% are singletons. Findings and limits, study-wide: In all four CD4+ subsets, TCRB CDR3 length was significantly, moderately reduced in type 1 diabetes.

Antigens for these TCRs are unknown. Sequenced sample: central memory CD4+ T cells from blood. Every receptor here comes from a man aged 25 to 40 with type 1 diabetes.

This chain links TRBV11-2 with TRBJ2-2; D might be TRBD1 (6 bases). The germline CDR1 and CDR2 sequences are SGHAT and FQNNGV. V lost 4 bases and J 1 base, leaving 7 bases between the germline ends. The CDR3 spans 14 residues. The CDR3 DNA follows: TGTGCCAGCAGCTACAGGGAGAACACCGGGGAGCTGTTTTTT. Protein product: CASSYRENTGELFF.

This clone turned up a few times. This chain connects TRBV27 to TRBJ2-1, with 13 positions matching TRBD2. J gave up 8 bases and V 6 bases, and 19 bases lay outside the gene matches. The CDR3 extends over 19 amino acids. Per the germline V gene, CDR1 is MNHEY and CDR2 is SMNVEV (reference sequence). The CDR3, as DNA: TGTGCCAGCAGGTCTGGGTGGGGGCAACTAGCGGGAGGGGGCGATGAGCAGTTCTTC. It codes for CASRSGWGQLAGGGDEQFF.

A few counts support this clone. The V and J genes are TRBV28 and TRBJ1-2; the match to TRBD1 covers 7 bases. Trimming at V came to 5 bases and at J to 1 base, leaving 7 bases not matched to a gene. The CDR3 is 15 residues long. Germline CDR1 is MDHEN and CDR2 is SYDVKM. The chain's CDR3 is CASSVPGQNNYGYTF. The CDR3 region has the DNA TGTGCCAGCAGTGTTCCGGGACAGAATAACTATGGCTACACCTTC.

This clone was seen only a few times. This chain links TRBV29-1 with TRBJ1-2; D uncertain. The germline V and J ends were trimmed by 6 bases and 7 bases, with 21 bases remaining between them. The CDR3 loop spans 14 amino acids. Germline loops: CDR1 SQVTM, CDR2 ANQGSEA. CDR3 protein: CSVFGSSDVFGYTF. CDR3 coding DNA: TGCAGCGTCTTTGGAAGCAGCGATGTCTTTGGCTACACCTTC.

This clone has just a few counts. This chain joins TRBV10-1 and TRBJ2-2; D gene uncertain. Germline assignment: CDR1 WNHNN and CDR2 SYGVQD (reference sequence). The CDR3 consists of 15 residues. V was pared by 5 bases and J by 6 bases, with 16 bases between. CDR3 nucleotides: TGCGCCAGCAGTCCCTCTAAGGGCGGCGCCGGGGAGCTGTTTTTT. It encodes CASSPSKGGAGELFF.

The chain uses TRBV6-1 and TRBJ1-6; 9 bases align to TRBD1. J was trimmed by 8 bases and V by 6 bases; bases with no gene match: 5. The CDR3 length is 14 residues. Germline lookup yields CDR1 MNHNS and CDR2 SASEGT. The CDR3 DNA sequence: TGTGCCAGCAGCAGGACAGGGGACGATTCACCCCTCCACTTT. It is translated as CASSRTGDDSPLHF.

V usage is TRBV10-3 and J usage is TRBJ1-1; D ambiguous. CDR3 length: 16 amino acids. CDR1 ENHRY and CDR2 SYGVKD come from the germline V gene. The ends were cut back, 3 bases at V and 7 bases at J, with 21 bases in the middle. The CDR3 here is CAISEPGRVRSGEAFF. CDR3 DNA: TGTGCCATCAGTGAACCGGGGAGGGTTAGATCTGGTGAAGCTTTCTTT.

The rearrangement uses TRBV7-9 and TRBJ1-1; D is ambiguous. Germline-derived CDR1 and CDR2 are SEHNR and FQNEAQ (reference sequence). This CDR3 contains 13 residues. Trimming shortened V by 3 bases and J by 4 bases, and 9 bases separated the two germline ends. In DNA, the CDR3 is TGTGCCAGCAGCTTCATGGCCTCCACTGAAGCTTTCTTT. Encoded protein: CASSFMASTEAFF.

This clone appeared a few times. J is TRBJ2-1 and V is TRBV10-3; the D gene is possibly TRBD1 (6 bases). Germline-derived CDR1 and CDR2 are ENHRY and SYGVKD. The CDR3 extends over 14 amino acids. The V end lost 10 bases, the J end lost 8 bases, and 21 bases lay between the germline ends. Here the CDR3 reads CASAVGRGRYEQFF. DNA of the CDR3: TGTGCCAGCGCTGTGGGCAGGGGAAGGTATGAGCAGTTCTTC.

This clone was recorded many times. The chain carries TRBV27 and TRBJ2-7, with unresolved D. Germline V gene lookup returns CDR1 MNHEY and CDR2 SMNVEV (reference sequence). V gave up 8 bases and J gave up 3 bases, with 20 bases separating them. The CDR3 loop spans 15 amino acids. CDR3 region: CASRRQDQTFYEQYF. CDR3 coding DNA: TGTGCCAGCCGACGTCAGGACCAGACCTTCTACGAGCAGTACTTC.

Remarks on this clone: A far more abundant clone sits one base away, making this likely a read error. The genes are TRBV28 and TRBJ2-7; D is undetermined. Trimming took 6 bases from V and 2 from J, leaving 5 bases between them. The CDR3 extends over 11 amino acids. From germline, CDR1 is MDHEN and CDR2 SYDVKM. The CDR3: CASSEAYEQYF. The CDR3 DNA is TGTGCCAGCAGCGAGGCCTACGAGCAGTACTTC.

In this sample, this clone turned up a few times. The chain links TRBV5-3 to TRBJ1-5; no reliable D call. TRBV5-3 is assigned to the ORF class and has an uncertain function. Between the trimmed V and J ends, which lost 2 bases and 1 base, there was a span of 10 bases. The CDR3 is made up of 15 amino acids. The CDR3 DNA reads as TGTGCCAGAAGCTTACGGACCGAGAGCAATCAGCCCCAGCATTTT. Amino acid sequence: CARSLRTESNQPQHF.

This clone was detected only a few times. The chain employs TRBV11-1 and TRBJ2-7; D gene unclear. Per the germline V gene, CDR1 is SGHAT and CDR2 is FQDESV (reference sequence). This CDR3 is built from 14 residues. Trimming stripped 1 base from V and 4 bases from J, with 11 bases between. CDR3 coding DNA: TGTGCCAGCAGCTTAGATCGCAGGTTTTACGAGCAGTACTTC. It translates to CASSLDRRFYEQYF.

V usage is TRBV28 and J usage is TRBJ1-4; 8 bases line up with TRBD1. The trim removed 2 bases at V and 8 bases at J, leaving 4 bases unmatched. Germline V gives CDR1 MDHEN, CDR2 SYDVKM. The CDR3 is 14 amino acids. In DNA, the CDR3 is TGTGCCAGCAGTTTACAGGGGGCGAAAGAAAAACTGTTTTTT. Its protein is CASSLQGAKEKLFF. The variable domain in full, with the rest retrieved from reference TRBV28 and TRBJ1-4, is DVKVTQSSRYLVKRTGEKVFLECVQDMDHENMFWYRQDPGLGLRLIYFSYDVKMKEKGDIPEGYSVSREKKERFSLILESASTNQTSMYLCASSLQGAKEKLFFGSGTQLSVL.

This clone has more than one count but fewer than ten. The J gene is TRBJ1-4, the V gene TRBV30; the D gene is possibly TRBD1 (5 bases). V was shortened by 3 bases and J by 8 bases, with 16 bases between the two germline ends. Germline CDR1 GTSNPN, CDR2 SVGIG (reference sequence). This CDR3 has 14 amino acids. CDR3 nucleotides: TGTGCCTGGAGCCCAGGGACTACCCGGGAAAAACTGTTTTTT. This gives the protein CAWSPGTTREKLFF.